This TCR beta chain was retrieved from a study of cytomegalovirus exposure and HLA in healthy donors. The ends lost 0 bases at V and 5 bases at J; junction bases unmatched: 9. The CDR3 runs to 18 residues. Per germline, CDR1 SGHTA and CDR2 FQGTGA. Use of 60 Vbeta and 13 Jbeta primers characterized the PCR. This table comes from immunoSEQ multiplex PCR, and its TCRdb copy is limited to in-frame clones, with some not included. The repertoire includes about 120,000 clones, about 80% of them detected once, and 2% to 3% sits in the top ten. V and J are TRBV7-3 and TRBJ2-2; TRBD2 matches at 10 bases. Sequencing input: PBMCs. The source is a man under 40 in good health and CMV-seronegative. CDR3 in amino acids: CASSLTRIAGGGTGELFF. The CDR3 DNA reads TGTGCCAGCAGCTTAACGAGAATAGCGGGAGGTGGTACCGGGGAGCTGTTTTTT.